The clone carrying this TCR beta chain was seen just once. Its specificity is unknown. Profiling relied on immunoSEQ multiplex PCR, and the TCRdb table lists in-frame clones only, not all of them. The data contain 80,000 to 95,000 clones, about 92% of them singletons. This sample is part of a study of OX40 agonist ivuxolimab in advanced cancers. Across the study: Enrollees could have had prior anti-PD-1, anti-PD-L1 or anti-CTLA-4 therapy, which roughly 40% had received. The study, taken as a whole, reports: The CD4+ and CD8+ T cells in the blood had expanded clonally by week 6 at 0.1 to 3.0 mg/kg.

Germline CDR1 is GTSNPN and CDR2 is SVGIG (reference sequence). This CDR3 has 14 residues. The V and J ends lost 5 bases and 6 bases, in that order; junction bases with no gene match: 8. Sequenced material: CD4+ or CD8+ T cells sorted from blood, taken in a trial of the OX40 agonist ivuxolimab. This TCR came from an adult with an advanced solid tumor such as melanoma, head and neck, liver or kidney cancer. The chain has TRBV30 and TRBJ2-2; 8 nucleotides align to TRBD1. The CDR3 nucleotides read TGTGCCTGGGAGAAGACAGGGGTAGCCGGGGAGCTGTTTTTT. Protein sequence: CAWEKTGVAGELFF.